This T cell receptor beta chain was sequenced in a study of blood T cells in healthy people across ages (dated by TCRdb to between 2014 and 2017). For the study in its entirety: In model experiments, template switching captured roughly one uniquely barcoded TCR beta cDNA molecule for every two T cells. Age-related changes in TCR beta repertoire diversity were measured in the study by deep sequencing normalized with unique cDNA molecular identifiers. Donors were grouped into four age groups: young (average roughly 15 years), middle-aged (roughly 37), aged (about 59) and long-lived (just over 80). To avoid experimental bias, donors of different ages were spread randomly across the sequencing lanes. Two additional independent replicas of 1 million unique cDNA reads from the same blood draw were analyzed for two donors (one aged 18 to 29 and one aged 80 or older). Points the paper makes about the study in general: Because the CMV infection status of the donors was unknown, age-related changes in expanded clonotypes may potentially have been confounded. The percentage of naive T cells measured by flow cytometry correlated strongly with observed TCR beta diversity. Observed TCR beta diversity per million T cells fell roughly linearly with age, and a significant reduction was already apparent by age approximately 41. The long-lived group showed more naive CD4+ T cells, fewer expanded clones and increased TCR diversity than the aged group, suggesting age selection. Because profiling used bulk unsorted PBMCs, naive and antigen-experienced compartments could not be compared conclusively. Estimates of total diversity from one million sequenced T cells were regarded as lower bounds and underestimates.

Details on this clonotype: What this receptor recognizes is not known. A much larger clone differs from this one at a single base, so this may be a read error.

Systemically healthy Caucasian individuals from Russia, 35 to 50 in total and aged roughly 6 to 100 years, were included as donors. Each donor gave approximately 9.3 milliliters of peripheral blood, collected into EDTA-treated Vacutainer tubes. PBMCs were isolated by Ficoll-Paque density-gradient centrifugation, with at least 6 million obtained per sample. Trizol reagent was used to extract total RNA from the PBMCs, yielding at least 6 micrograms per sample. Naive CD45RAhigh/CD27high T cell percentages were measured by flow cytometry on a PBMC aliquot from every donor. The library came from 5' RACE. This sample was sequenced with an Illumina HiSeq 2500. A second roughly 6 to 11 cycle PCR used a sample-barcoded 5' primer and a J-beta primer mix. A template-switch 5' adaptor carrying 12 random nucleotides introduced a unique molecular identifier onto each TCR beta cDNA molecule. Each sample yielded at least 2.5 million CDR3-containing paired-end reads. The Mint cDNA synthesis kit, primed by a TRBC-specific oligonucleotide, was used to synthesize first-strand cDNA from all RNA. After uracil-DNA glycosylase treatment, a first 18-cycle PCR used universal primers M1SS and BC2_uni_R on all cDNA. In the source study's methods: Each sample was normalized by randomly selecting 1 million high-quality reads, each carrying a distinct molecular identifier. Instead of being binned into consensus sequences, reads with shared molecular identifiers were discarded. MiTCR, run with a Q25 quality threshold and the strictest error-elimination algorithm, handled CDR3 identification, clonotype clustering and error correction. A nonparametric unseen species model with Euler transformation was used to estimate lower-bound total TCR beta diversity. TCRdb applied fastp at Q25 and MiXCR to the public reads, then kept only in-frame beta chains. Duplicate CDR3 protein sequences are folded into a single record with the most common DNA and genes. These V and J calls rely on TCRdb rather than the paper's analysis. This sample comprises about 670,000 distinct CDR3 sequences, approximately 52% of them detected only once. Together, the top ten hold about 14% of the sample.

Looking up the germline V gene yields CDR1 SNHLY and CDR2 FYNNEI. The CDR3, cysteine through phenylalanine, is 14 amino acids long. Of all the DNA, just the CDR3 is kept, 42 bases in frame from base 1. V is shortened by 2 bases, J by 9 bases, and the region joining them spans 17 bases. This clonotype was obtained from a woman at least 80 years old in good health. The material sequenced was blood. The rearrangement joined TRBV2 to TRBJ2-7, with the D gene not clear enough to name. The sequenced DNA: TGTGCCAGCAGTGAATGGTGGCGCCCCAACGGGCAGTACTTC. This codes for CASSEWWRPNGQYF. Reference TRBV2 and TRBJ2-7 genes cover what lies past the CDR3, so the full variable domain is EPEVTQTPSHQVTQMGQEVILRCVPISNHLYFYWYRQILGQKVEFLVSFYNNEISEKSEIFDDQFSVERPDGSNFTLKIRSTKLEDSAMYFCASSEWWRPNGQYFGPGTRLTVT.